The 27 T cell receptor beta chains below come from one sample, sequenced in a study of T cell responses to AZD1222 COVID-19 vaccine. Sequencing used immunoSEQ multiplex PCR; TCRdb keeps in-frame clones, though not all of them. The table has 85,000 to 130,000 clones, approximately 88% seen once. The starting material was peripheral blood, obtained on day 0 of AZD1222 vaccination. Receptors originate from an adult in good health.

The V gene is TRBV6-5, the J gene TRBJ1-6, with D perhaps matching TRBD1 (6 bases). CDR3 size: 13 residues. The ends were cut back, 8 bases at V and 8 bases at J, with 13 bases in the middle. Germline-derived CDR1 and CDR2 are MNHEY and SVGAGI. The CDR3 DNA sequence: TGTGCCAGCCACAGGGATCAGGATTCACCCCTCCACTTT. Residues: CASHRDQDSPLHF.

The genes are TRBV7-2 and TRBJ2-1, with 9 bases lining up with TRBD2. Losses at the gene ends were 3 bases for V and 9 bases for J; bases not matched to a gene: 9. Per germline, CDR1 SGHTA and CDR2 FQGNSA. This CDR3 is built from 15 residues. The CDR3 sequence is CASSFKGGGAVEQFF. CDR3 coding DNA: TGTGCCAGCAGCTTCAAAGGCGGGGGGGCCGTTGAGCAGTTCTTC.

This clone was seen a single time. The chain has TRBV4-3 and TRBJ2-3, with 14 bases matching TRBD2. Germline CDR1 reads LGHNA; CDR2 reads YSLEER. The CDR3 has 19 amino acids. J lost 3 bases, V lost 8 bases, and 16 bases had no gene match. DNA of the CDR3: TGCGCCAGCGGCCGGGGACTAGCGGGGGCGGATGGTGTTACAGATACGCAGTATTTT. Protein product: CASGRGLAGADGVTDTQYF.

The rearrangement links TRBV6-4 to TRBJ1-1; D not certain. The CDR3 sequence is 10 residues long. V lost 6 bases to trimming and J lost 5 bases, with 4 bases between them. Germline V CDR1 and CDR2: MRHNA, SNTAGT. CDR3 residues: CASRGTEAFF. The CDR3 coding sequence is TGTGCCAGCAGGGGTACTGAAGCTTTCTTT.

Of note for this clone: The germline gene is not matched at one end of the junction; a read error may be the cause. The CDR3 here is CASSSTPGQGAYEQYF. The DNA for the CDR3 is TGTGCCAGCAGTTCCACCCCCGGGCAGGGGGCCTACGAGCAATACTTC. The chain carries TRBV6-5 and TRBJ2-7; 8 nucleotides align to TRBD1. CDR3 length: 16 residues. Germline CDR1 is MNHEY and CDR2 is SVGAGI.

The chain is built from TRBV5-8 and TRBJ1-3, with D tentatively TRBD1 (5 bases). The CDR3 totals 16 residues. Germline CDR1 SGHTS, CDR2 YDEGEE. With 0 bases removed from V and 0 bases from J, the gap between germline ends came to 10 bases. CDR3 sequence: CASSLGDRNSGNTIYF. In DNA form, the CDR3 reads TGTGCCAGCAGCTTGGGGGACCGAAACTCTGGAAACACCATATATTTT.

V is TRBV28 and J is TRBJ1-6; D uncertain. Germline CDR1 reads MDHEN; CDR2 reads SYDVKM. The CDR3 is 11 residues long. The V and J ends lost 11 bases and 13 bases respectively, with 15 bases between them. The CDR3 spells CACSHGSPLHF. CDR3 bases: TGTGCCTGCTCCCACGGGAGTCCCCTCCACTTT.

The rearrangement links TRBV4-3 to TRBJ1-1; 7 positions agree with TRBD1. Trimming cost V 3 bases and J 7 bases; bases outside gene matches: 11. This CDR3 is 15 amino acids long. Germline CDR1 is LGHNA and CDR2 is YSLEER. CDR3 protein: CASSQATGVFSEAFF. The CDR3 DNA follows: TGCGCCAGCAGCCAGGCTACAGGGGTCTTTAGTGAAGCTTTCTTT.

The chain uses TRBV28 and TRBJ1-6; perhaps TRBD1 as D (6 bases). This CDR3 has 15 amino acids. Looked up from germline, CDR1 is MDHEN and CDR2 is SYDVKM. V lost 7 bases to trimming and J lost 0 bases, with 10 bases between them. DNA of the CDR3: TGTGCCAGCATCCAGGGGAGCTCCTATAATTCACCCCTCCACTTT. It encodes CASIQGSSYNSPLHF.

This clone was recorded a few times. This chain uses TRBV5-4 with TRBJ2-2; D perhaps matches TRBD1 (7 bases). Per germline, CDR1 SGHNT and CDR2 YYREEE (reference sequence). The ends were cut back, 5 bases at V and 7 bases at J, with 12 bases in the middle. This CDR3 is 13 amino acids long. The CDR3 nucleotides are TGTGCCAGCAGTTTCAGGGGGGTCGGGGAGCTGTTTTTT. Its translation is CASSFRGVGELFF. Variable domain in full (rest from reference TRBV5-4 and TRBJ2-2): ETGVTQSPTHLIKTRGQQVTLRCSSQSGHNTVSWYQQALGQGPQFIFQYYREEENGRGNFPPRFSGLQFPNYSSELNVNALELDDSALYLCASSFRGVGELFFGEGSRLTVL.

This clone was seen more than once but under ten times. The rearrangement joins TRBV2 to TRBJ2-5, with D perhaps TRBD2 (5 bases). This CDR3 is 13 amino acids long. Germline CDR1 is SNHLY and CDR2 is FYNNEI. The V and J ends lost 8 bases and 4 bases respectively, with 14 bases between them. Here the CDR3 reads CASAPVGRETQYF. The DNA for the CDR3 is TGTGCCAGCGCCCCCGTAGGGAGAGAGACCCAGTACTTC.

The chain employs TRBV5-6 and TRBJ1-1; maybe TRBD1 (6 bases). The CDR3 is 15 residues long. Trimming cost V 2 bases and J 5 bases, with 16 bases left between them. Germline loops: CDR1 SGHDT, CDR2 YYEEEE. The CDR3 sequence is CASSFLQKTGTEAFF. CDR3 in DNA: TGTGCCAGCAGCTTCCTCCAAAAAACAGGGACTGAAGCTTTCTTT.

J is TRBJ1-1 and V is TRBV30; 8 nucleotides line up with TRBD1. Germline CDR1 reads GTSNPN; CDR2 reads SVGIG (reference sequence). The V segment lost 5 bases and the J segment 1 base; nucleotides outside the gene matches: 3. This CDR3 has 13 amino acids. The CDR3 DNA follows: TGTGCCTGGGGCGGGACAGGGAACACTGAAGCTTTCTTT. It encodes CAWGGTGNTEAFF.

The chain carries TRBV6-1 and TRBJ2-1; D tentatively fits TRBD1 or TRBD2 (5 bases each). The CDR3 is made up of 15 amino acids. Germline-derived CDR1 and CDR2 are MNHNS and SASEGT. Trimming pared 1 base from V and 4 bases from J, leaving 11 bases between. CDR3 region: CASSEGDGRYNEQFF. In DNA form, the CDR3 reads TGTGCCAGCAGTGAAGGGGACGGACGATACAATGAGCAGTTCTTC.

The CDR3 coding sequence is TGTGCCAGCAGCTTAGCGGCCCCCGATGAGCAGTTCTTC. This codes for CASSLAAPDEQFF. This chain uses TRBV7-3 with TRBJ2-1; D is uncertain. V lost 2 bases, J lost 8 bases, and 10 bases lay in between. CDR1 and CDR2 (germline): SGHTA, FQGTGA. This CDR3 comprises 13 residues.

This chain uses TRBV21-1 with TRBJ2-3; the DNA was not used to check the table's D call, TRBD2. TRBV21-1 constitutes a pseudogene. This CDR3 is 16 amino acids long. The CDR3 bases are TGTGCCAGCAGCACCCACGGGACTCCGATTACAGATACGCAGTATTTT. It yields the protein CASSTHGTPITDTQYF.

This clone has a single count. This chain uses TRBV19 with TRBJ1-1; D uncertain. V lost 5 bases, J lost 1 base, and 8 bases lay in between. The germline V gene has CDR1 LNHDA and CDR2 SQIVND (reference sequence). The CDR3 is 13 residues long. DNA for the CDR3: TGTGCCAGTAGTGCAGAAAGGAACACTGAAGCTTTCTTT. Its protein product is CASSAERNTEAFF.

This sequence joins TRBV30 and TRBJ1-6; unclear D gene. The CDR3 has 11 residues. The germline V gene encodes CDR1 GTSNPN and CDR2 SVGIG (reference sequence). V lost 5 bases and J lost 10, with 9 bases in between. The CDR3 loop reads CAWDKISPLHF. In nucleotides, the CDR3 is TGTGCCTGGGATAAGATATCACCCCTCCACTTT.

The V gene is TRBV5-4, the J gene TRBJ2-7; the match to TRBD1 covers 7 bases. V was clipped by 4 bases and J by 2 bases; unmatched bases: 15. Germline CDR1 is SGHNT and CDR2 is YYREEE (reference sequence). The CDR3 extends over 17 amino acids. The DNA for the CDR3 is TGTGCCAGCAGCCCGGCGGGCTATAGGGACAGTGCCTACGAGCAGTACTTC. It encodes CASSPAGYRDSAYEQYF.

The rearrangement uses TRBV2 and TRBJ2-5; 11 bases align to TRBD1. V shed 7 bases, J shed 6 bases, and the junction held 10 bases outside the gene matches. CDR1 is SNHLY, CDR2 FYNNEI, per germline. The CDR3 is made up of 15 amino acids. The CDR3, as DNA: TGTGCCAGCACGCCCGGACAGGGGGCCGGGAAGACCCAGTACTTC. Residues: CASTPGQGAGKTQYF.

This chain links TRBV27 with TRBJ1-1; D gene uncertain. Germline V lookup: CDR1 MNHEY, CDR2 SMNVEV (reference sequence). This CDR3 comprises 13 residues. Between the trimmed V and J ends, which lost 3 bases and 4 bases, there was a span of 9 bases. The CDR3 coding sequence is TGTGCCAGCAGTTTTCATCCGTCCACTGAAGCTTTCTTT. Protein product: CASSFHPSTEAFF.

The CDR3 loop is CASSIDNGISPLHF. The CDR3 DNA follows: TGTGCCAGTAGTATAGATAATGGGATATCACCCCTCCACTTT. This chain uses TRBV19 with TRBJ1-6; unclear D gene. This CDR3 contains 14 residues. From germline, CDR1 is LNHDA and CDR2 SQIVND (reference sequence). The ends were cut back, 0 bases at V and 10 bases at J, with 10 bases in the middle.

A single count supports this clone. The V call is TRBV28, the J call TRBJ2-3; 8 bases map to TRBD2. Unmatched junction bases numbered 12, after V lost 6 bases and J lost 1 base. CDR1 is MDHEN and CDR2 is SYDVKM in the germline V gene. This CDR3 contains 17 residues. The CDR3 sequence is CASSPAPGGAGTDTQYF. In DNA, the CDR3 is TGTGCCAGCAGCCCCGCACCGGGGGGGGCCGGCACAGATACGCAGTATTTT.

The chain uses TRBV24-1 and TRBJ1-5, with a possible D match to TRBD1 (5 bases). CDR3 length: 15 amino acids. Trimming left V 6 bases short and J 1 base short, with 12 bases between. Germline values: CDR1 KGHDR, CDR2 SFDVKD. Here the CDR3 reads CATSSGGRSNQPQHF. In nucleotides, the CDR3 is TGTGCCACCAGTAGCGGGGGTAGGAGCAATCAGCCCCAGCATTTT.

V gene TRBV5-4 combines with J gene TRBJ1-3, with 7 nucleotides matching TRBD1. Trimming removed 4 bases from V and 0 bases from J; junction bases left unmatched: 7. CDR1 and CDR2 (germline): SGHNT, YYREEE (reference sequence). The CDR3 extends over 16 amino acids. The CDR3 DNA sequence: TGTGCCAGCAGCCCGAGGGGACAGAGCTCTGGAAACACCATATATTTT. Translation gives CASSPRGQSSGNTIYF.

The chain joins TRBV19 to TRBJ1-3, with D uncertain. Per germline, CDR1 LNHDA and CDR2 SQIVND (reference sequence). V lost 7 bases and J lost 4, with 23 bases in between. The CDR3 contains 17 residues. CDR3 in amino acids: CASTSFGSYSSGNTIYF. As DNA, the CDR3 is TGTGCCAGTACCTCCTTTGGTAGCTACTCGTCCGGAAACACCATATATTTT. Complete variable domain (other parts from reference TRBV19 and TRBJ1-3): DGGITQSPKYLFRKEGQNVTLSCEQNLNHDAMYWYRQDPGQGLRLIYYSQIVNDFQKGDIAEGYSVSREKKESFPLTVTSAQKNPTAFYLCASTSFGSYSSGNTIYFGEGSWLTVV.

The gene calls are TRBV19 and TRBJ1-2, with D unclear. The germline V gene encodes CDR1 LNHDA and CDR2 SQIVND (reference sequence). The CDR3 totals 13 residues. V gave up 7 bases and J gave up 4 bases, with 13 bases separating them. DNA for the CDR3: TGTGCCAGTACCGATTATGATCCCTATGGCTACACCTTC. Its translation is CASTDYDPYGYTF.